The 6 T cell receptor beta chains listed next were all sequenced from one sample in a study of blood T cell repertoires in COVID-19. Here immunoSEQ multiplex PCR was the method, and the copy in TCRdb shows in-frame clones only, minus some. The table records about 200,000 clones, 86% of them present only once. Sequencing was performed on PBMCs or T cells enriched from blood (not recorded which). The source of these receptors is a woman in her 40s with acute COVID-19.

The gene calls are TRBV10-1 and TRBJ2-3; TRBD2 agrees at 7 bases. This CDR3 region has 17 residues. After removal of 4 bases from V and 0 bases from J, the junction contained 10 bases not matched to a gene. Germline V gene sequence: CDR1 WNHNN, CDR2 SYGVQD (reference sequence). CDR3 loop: CASSGRGGYLSTDTQYF. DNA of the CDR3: TGCGCCAGCAGTGGACGGGGAGGGTATCTAAGCACAGATACGCAGTATTTT.

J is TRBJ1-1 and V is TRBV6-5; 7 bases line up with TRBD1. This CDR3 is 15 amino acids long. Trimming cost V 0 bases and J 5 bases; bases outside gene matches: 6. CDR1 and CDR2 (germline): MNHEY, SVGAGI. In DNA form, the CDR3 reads TGTGCCAGCAGTTACTCGACGCTCAGGGGGACTGAAGCTTTCTTT. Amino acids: CASSYSTLRGTEAFF.

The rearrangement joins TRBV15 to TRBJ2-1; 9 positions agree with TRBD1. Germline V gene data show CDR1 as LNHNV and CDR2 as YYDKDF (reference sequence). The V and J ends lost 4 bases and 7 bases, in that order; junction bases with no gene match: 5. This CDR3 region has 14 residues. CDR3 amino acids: CATSTDRGWNEQFF. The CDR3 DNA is TGTGCCACCAGCACCGACAGGGGGTGGAATGAGCAGTTCTTC.

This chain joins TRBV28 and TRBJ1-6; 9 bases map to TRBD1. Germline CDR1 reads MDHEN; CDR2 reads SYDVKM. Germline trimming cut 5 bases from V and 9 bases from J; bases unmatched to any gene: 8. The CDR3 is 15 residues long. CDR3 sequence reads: CASSARTGEGSPLHF. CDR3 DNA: TGTGCCAGCAGTGCCAGGACAGGGGAGGGTTCACCCCTCCACTTT.

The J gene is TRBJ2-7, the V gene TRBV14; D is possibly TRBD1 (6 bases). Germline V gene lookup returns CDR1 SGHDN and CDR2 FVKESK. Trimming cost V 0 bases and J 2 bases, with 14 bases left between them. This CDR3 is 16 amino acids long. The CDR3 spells CASSQEARGRAYEQYF. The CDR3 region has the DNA TGTGCCAGCAGCCAAGAGGCCAGGGGAAGGGCCTACGAGCAGTACTTC.

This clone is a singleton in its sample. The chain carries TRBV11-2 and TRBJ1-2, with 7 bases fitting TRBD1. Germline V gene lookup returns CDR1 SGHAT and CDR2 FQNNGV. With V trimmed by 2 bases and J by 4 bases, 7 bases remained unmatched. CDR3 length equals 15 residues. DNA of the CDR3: TGTGCCAGCAGCTTAAGTCGCGGGACAGCCTATGGCTACACCTTC. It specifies CASSLSRGTAYGYTF.